This entry describes one TCR beta chain. The method was immunoSEQ multiplex PCR; TCRdb's version includes in-frame clones alone and lacks a portion of them. Here the sample spans fewer than 80,000 clones, around 89% being singletons. The data belong to a study of T cell changes during pregnancy in multiple sclerosis. V gave up 6 bases and J gave up 7 bases, with 22 bases separating them. This CDR3 is built from 15 residues. CDR1 and CDR2 from the germline V gene are KGHSH and LQKENI. Specimen: peripheral blood, collected in the first trimester of pregnancy. The V and J genes are TRBV18 and TRBJ2-7; D perhaps matches TRBD2 (6 bases). The clonotype originates from a female donor in good health, enrolled as a control in a pregnancy study. The CDR3 sequence is CASSATLGLPWEQYF. The CDR3 coding sequence is TGTGCCAGCTCGGCTACTCTGGGACTCCCCTGGGAGCAGTACTTC.